This entry lists 3 T cell receptor beta chains sequenced from one sample in a study of blood T cell repertoires in COVID-19. Using immunoSEQ multiplex PCR, the repertoire was profiled, and TCRdb retains in-frame clones only, with some absent. The sample lists hundreds of thousands of clones; over 75% were seen once. Specimen: PBMCs or T cells enriched from blood (not recorded which). All receptors derive from a middle-aged woman who had recovered from COVID-19.

This clone was recorded a few times. A much larger clonotype is one base distant, so this may be a read error. This sample includes further DNA sequences coding for the same CDR3. The chain is built from TRBV13 and TRBJ1-1; 9 bases match TRBD1. This CDR3 contains 15 residues. CDR1 is PRHDT, CDR2 FYEKMQ, per germline (reference sequence). The trim removed 6 bases at V and 0 bases at J, leaving 5 bases unmatched. For the CDR3, the DNA is TGTGCCAGCAGGGACAGGGGTGAATTGAACACTGAAGCTTTCTTT. Its protein product is CASRDRGELNTEAFF. Using reference TRBV13 and TRBJ1-1 for the parts outside the CDR3, the full variable domain is AAGVIQSPRHLIKEKRETATLKCYPIPRHDTVYWYQQGPGQDPQFLISFYEKMQSDKGSIPDRFSAQQFSDYHSELNMSSLELGDSALYFCASRDRGELNTEAFFGQGTRLTVV.

This chain links TRBV7-3 with TRBJ2-2; 16 bases are shared with TRBD2. V lost 5 bases and J lost 6; bases outside the gene matches: 6. This CDR3 contains 17 residues. Germline assignment: CDR1 SGHTA and CDR2 FQGTGA. The CDR3 nucleotides are TGTGCCAGCAGCATTCCCGGGACTAGCGGGAGGGCCGGGGAGCTGTTTTTT. It specifies CASSIPGTSGRAGELFF.

The rearrangement uses TRBV7-3 and TRBJ2-2; TRBD2 aligns across 11 bases. Trimming cost V 5 bases and J 1 base; bases outside gene matches: 9. Germline V lookup: CDR1 SGHTA, CDR2 FQGTGA. This CDR3 has 18 amino acids. CDR3 in DNA: TGTGCCAGCAGCCCCTCGGTAGCGGGGGGGAGGAACACCGGGGAGCTGTTTTTT. Translated: CASSPSVAGGRNTGELFF.